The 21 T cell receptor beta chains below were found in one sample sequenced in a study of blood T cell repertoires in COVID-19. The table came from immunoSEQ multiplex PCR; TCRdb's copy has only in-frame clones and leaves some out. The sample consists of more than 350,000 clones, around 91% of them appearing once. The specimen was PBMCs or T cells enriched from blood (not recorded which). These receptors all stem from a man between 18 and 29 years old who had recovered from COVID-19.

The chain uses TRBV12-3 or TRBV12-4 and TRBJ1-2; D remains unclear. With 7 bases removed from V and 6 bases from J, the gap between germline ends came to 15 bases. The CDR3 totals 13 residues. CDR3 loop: CASNLSGRDGYTF. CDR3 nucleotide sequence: TGTGCCAGCAACCTCAGCGGACGGGATGGCTACACCTTC.

The DNA for the CDR3 is TGTGCCAGCAGTTTATGGGGAGGGGAGACCCAGTACTTC. Protein: CASSLWGGETQYF. V and J are TRBV28 and TRBJ2-5; 7 positions agree with TRBD2. Germline V gives CDR1 MDHEN, CDR2 SYDVKM. Losses at the gene ends were 0 bases for V and 5 bases for J; bases not matched to a gene: 0. The CDR3 has 13 amino acids.

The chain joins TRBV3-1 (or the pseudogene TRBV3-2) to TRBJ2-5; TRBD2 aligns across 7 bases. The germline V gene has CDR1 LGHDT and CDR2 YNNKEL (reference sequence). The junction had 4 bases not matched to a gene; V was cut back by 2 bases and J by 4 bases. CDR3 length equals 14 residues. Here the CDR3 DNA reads TGTGCCAGCAGCCAAACTTCTAGCGGAGAGACCCAGTACTTC. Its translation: CASSQTSSGETQYF.

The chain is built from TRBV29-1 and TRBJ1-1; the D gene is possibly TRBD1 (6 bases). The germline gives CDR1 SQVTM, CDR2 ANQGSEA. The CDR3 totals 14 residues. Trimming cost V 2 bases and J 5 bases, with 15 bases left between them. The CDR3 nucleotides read TGCAGCGTTGAAAGTGCAGGGGTAAGAACTGAAGCTTTCTTT. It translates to CSVESAGVRTEAFF.

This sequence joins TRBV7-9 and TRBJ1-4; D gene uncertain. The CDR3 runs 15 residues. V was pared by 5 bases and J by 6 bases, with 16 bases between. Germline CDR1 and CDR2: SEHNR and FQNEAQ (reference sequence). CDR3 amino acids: CASSARAGGDEKLFF. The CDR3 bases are TGTGCCAGCAGCGCTAGAGCGGGCGGGGATGAAAAACTGTTTTTT.

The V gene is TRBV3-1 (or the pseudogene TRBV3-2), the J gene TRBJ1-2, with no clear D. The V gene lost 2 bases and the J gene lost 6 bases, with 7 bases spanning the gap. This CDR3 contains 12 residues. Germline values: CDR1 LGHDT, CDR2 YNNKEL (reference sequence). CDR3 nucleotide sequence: TGTGCCAGCAGCCAAAGAGAGAATGGCTACACCTTC. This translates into CASSQRENGYTF.

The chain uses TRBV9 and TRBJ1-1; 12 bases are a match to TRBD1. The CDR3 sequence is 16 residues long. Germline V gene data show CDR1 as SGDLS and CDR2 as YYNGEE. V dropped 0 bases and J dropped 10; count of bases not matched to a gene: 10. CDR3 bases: TGTGCCAGCAGCGTAGGCGGGGGACAGGGGGCATCGGGAGCTTTCTTT. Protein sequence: CASSVGGGQGASGAFF.

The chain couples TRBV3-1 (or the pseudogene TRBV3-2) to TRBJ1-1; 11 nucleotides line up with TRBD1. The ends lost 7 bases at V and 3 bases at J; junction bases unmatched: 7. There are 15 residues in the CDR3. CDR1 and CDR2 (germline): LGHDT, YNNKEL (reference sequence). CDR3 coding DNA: TGTGCCAGCAAACGCCCGGGACAGGGGGACACTGAAGCTTTCTTT. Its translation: CASKRPGQGDTEAFF.

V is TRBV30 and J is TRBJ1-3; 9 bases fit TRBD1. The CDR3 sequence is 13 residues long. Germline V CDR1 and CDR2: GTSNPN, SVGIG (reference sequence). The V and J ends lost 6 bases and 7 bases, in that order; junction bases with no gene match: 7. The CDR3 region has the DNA TGTGCCTGTTCCCGGGACAGGGCGAACACCATATATTTT. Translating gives CACSRDRANTIYF.

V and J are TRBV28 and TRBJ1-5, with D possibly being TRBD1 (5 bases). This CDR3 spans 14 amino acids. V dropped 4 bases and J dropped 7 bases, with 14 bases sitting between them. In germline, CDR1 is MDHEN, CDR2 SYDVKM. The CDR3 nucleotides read TGTGCCAGCAGTTATCAGGGCCTTGGCCAGCCCCAGCATTTT. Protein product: CASSYQGLGQPQHF. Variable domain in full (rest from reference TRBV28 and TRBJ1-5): DVKVTQSSRYLVKRTGEKVFLECVQDMDHENMFWYRQDPGLGLRLIYFSYDVKMKEKGDIPEGYSVSREKKERFSLILESASTNQTSMYLCASSYQGLGQPQHFGDGTRLSIL.

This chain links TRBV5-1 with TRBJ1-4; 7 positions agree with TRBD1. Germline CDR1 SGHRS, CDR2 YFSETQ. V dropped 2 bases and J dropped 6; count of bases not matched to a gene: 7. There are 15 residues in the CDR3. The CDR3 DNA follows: TGCGCCAGCAGCTTAACCACAGGGGTTCATGAAAAACTGTTTTTT. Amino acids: CASSLTTGVHEKLFF.

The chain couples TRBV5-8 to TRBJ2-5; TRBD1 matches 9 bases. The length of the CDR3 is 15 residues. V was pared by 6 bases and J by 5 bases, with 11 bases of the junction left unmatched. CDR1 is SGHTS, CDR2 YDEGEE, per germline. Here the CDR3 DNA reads TGTGCCAGCAATAGACAGGGGGACCCCGCCGAGACCCAGTACTTC. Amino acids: CASNRQGDPAETQYF.

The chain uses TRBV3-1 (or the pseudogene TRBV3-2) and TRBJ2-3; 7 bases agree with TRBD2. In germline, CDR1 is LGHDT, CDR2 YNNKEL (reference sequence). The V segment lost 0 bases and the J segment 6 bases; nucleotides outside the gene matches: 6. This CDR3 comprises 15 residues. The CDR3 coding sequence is TGTGCCAGCAGCCAAGAGTGGCGGGAGCAGGATACGCAGTATTTT. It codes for CASSQEWREQDTQYF.

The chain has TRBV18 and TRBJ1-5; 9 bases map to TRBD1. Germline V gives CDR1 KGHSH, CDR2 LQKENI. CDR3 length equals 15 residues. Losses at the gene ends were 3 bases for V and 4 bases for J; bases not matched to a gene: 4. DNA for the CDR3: TGTGCCAGCTCACCGGGGACAGGGCCTAATCAGCCCCAGCATTTT. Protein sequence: CASSPGTGPNQPQHF.

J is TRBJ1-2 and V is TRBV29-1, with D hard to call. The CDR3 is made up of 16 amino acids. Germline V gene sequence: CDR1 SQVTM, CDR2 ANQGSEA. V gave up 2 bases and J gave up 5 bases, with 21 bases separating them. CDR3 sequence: CSVERIPGARPYGYTF. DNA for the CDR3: TGCAGCGTTGAAAGGATACCGGGAGCTCGACCATATGGCTACACCTTC.

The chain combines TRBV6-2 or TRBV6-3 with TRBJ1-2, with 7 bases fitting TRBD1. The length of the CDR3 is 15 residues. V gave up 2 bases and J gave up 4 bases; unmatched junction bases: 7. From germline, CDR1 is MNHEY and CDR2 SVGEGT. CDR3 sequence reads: CASSYRRQGFYGYTF. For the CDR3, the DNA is TGTGCCAGCAGTTACCGAAGACAGGGTTTCTATGGCTACACCTTC.

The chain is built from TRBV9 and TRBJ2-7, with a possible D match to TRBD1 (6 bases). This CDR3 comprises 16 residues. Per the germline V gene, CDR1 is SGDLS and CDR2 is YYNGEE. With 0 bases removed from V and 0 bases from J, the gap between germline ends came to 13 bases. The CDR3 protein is CASSVGTTGPSYEQYF. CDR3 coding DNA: TGTGCCAGCAGCGTAGGAACGACAGGTCCCTCCTACGAGCAGTACTTC.

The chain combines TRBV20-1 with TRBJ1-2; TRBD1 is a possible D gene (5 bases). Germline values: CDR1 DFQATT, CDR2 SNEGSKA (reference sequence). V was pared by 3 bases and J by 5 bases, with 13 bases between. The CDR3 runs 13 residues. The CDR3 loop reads CSASSASGYGYTF. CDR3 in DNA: TGCAGTGCTAGTAGTGCGTCAGGGTATGGCTACACCTTC.

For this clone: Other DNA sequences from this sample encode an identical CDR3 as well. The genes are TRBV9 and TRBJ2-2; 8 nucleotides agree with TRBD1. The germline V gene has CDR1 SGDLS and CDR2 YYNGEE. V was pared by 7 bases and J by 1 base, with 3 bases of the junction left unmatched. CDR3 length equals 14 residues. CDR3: CASSDRGNTGELFF. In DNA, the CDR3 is TGTGCCAGCTCAGACAGGGGGAACACCGGGGAGCTGTTTTTT.

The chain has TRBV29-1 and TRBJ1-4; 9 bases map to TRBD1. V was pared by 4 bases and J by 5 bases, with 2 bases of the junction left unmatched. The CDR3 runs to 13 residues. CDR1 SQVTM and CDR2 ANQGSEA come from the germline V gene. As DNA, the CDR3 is TGCAGCGTTGGGGACAGGGTAAATGAAAAACTGTTTTTT. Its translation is CSVGDRVNEKLFF.

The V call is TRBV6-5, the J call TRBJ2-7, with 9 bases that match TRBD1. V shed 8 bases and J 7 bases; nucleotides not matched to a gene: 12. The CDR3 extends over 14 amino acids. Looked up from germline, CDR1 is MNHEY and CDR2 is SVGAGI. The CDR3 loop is CASSWGQGLGEQYF. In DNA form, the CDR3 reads TGTGCCAGCTCTTGGGGACAGGGCCTTGGGGAGCAGTACTTC.